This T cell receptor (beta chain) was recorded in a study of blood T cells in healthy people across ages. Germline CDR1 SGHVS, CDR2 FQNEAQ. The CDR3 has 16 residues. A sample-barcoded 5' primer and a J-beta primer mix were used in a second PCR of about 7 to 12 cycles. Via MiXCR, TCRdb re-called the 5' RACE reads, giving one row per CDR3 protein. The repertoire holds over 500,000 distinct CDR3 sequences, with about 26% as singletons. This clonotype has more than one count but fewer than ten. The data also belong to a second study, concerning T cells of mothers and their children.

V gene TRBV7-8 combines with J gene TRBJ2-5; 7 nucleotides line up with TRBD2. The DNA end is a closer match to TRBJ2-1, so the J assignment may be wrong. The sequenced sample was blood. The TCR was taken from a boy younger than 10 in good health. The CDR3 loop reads CASSPLAGIMYNEQFF. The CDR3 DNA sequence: TGTGCCAGCAGCCCCTTAGCGGGTATCATGTACAATGAGCAGTTCTTC.